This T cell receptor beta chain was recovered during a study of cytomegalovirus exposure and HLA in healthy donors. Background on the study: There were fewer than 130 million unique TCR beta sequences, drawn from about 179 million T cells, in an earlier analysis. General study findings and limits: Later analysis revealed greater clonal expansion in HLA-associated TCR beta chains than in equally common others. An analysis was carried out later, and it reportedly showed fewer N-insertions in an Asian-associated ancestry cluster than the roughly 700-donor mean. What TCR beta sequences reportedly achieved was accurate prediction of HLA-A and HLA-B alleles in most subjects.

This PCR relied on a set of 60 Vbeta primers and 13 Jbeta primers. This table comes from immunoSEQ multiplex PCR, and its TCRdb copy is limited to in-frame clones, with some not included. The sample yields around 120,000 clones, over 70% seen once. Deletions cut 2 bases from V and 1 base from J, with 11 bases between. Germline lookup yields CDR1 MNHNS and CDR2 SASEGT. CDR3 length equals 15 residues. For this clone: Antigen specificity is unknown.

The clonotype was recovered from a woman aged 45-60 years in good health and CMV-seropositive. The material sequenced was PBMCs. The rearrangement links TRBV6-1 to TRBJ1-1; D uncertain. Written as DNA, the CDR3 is TGTGCCAGCAGTGAACATCGGGTGGGGAACACTGAAGCTTTCTTT. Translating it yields CASSEHRVGNTEAFF.